The clone carrying this T cell receptor beta chain has just one count. Its antigen is undetermined. CDR3 length: 15 amino acids. From germline, CDR1 is LGHDT and CDR2 YNNKEL (reference sequence). Trimming shortened V by 0 bases and J by 5 bases, and 13 bases separated the two germline ends. The data belong to a study of brain T cells in children with intractable seizures. TCRdb keeps only in-frame clones here, not all; method: immunoSEQ multiplex PCR. The sample shows about 320,000 clones, roughly 93% of them seen only once. General study points: Clones missing pre-surgery may reflect undersampling of that blood sample. HCMV serostatus was not known, and viral specificity came from CDR3 similarity only.

Regarding time point: blood from clinic visit 5 months post-surgery; TSC patient then seizure free. Only cases whose brain tissue showed the highest T cell transcript signatures were sequenced. Before surgery, patients took at least one anti-epileptic drug. The sequencing used peripheral blood, collected roughly 5 months after surgery. This chain uses TRBV3-1 (or the pseudogene TRBV3-2) with TRBJ1-2; D is undetermined. The origin of this receptor is a boy in the first two years of life with tuberous sclerosis and intractable seizures. The CDR3 loop reads CASSQDASSPYGYTF. Here the CDR3 DNA reads TGTGCCAGCAGCCAAGACGCCAGTAGTCCTTATGGCTACACCTTC.